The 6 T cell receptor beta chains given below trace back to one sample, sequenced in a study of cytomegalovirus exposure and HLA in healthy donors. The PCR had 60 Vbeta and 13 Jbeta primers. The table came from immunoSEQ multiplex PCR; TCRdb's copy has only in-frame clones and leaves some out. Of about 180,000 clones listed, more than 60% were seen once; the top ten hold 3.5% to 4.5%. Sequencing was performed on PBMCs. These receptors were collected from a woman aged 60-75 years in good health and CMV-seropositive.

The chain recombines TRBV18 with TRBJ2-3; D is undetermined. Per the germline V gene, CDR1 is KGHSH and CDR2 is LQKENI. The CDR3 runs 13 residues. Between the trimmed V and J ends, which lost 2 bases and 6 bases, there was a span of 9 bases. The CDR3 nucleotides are TGTGCCAGCTCACCAGGGCCCCTCGATACGCAGTATTTT. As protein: CASSPGPLDTQYF. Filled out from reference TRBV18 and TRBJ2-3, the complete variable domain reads NAGVMQNPRHLVRRRGQEARLRCSPMKGHSHVYWYRQLPEEGLKFMVYLQKENIIDESGMPKERFSAEFPKEGPSILRIQQVVRGDSAAYFCASSPGPLDTQYFGPGTRLTVL.

CDR3 in DNA: TGTGCCAGCAGCCGACCTCAGGGGGCTAATGAAAAACTGTTTTTT. Translation: CASSRPQGANEKLFF. The V call is TRBV28, the J call TRBJ1-4, with 7 bases aligning to TRBD1. The ends lost 6 bases at V and 3 bases at J; junction bases unmatched: 7. Germline CDR1 is MDHEN and CDR2 is SYDVKM. The CDR3 contains 15 residues.

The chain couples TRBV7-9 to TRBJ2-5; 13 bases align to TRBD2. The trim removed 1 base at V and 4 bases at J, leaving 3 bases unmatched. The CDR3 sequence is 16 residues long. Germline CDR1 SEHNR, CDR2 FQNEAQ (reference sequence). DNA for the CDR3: TGTGCCAGCAGCTTAGACGGACTAGCGGGAGTAGAGACCCAGTACTTC. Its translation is CASSLDGLAGVETQYF.

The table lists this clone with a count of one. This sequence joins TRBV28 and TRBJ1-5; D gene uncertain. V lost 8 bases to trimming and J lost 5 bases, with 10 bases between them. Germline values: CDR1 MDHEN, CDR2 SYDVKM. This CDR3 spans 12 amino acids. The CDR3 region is CASGPIYQPQHF. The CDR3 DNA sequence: TGTGCCAGCGGGCCCATCTATCAGCCCCAGCATTTT.

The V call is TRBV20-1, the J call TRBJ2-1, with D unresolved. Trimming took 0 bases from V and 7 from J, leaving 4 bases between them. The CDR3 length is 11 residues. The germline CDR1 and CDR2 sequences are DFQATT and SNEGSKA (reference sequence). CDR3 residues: CSARDTNEQFF. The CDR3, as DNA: TGCAGTGCTAGAGATACTAATGAGCAGTTCTTC.

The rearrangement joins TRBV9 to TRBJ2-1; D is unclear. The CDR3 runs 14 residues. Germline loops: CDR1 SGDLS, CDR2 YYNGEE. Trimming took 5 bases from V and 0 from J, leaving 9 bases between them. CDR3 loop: CASSAASSYNEQFF. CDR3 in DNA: TGTGCCAGCAGTGCGGCGAGCTCCTACAATGAGCAGTTCTTC.